This T cell receptor (beta chain) is drawn from a study of cytomegalovirus exposure and HLA in healthy donors. Study-wide results and limits: V- and J-gene trimming of TCR beta was linked (in a later analysis) to a missense DCLRE1C variant. Earlier analysis found most TCR beta V segments productive about 87% or about 30% of the time.

This clone was recorded only once. The antigen is unknown. Amplification used 60 Vbeta primers and 13 Jbeta primers. TCRdb keeps only in-frame clones here, not all; method: immunoSEQ multiplex PCR. This repertoire shows 100,000 or so clones, 60% to 85% found once; its top ten account for around 5%. There are 14 residues in the CDR3. Trimming stripped 6 bases from V and 1 base from J, with 12 bases between. Germline-derived CDR1 and CDR2 are MNHEY and SMNVEV (reference sequence). Sequenced input: PBMCs. The gene calls are TRBV27 and TRBJ2-5; a weak D match, TRBD1 (6 bases). This TCR came from a female donor in good health and CMV-seropositive. The CDR3 coding sequence is TGTGCCAGCAGCCACGACAGGCTCCAAGAGACCCAGTACTTC. It translates to CASSHDRLQETQYF.